This T cell receptor beta chain was recovered during a study of blood T cell repertoires in COVID-19. This CDR3 spans 16 amino acids. V lost 2 bases and J lost 3, with 17 bases in between. Germline loops: CDR1 SGHTS, CDR2 YDEGEE. The table came from immunoSEQ multiplex PCR; TCRdb's copy has only in-frame clones and leaves some out. The repertoire has 200,000 to 250,000 clones, around 91% of them found once; the top ten carry about 16%. V and J are TRBV5-8 and TRBJ1-2, with D tentatively TRBD1 (5 bases). The sequencing input was PBMCs or T cells enriched from blood (not recorded which). This receptor was taken from a man under 40 who had been exposed to COVID-19. CDR3 sequence reads: CASSFAGLSEDYGYTF. The CDR3 bases are TGTGCCAGCAGCTTCGCAGGGCTAAGTGAGGACTATGGCTACACCTTC.